This is a list of T cell receptor beta chains from one sample in a study of cytomegalovirus exposure and HLA in healthy donors. This table comes from immunoSEQ multiplex PCR, and its TCRdb copy is limited to in-frame clones, with some not included. The repertoire has about 200,000 clones, about 79% of them found once; the top ten carry more than 1.5%. The sequencing sample was made of PBMCs. These receptors came from a man aged 18 to 35 in good health and CMV-seronegative. Each CDR3 is given with its conserved first and last residue. D genes are given only for firm matches. The size entry is marked missing in some rows and otherwise reads once, few, many or a size class.

J,size,V,D,CDR3,DNA
TRBJ2-1,NA,TRBV7-2,TRBD1,CASRDRAYNEQFF,TGTGCCAGCAGGGACAGGGCCTACAATGAGCAGTTCTTC
TRBJ1-2,NA,TRBV28,NA,CASSFSLPRQGYTF,TGTGCCAGCAGTTTTTCTCTTCCCAGGCAAGGCTACACCTTC
TRBJ2-2,NA,TRBV11-1,NA,CASTPLLGAGELFF,TGTGCCAGCACCCCCCTACTAGGAGCCGGGGAGCTGTTTTTT
TRBJ1-4,once,TRBV6-5,NA,CASSPDSRINEKLFF,TGTGCCAGCAGCCCGGACAGCCGGATAAATGAAAAACTGTTTTTT
TRBJ2-1,NA,TRBV30,NA,CAWSQGQEQFF,TGTGCCTGGAGTCAGGGGCAAGAGCAGTTCTTC
TRBJ2-7,NA,TRBV10-3,NA,CATLGGRSGSLEQYF,TGTGCCACCTTGGGGGGACGGAGCGGTTCGCTCGAGCAGTACTTC
TRBJ2-7,few,TRBV30,NA,CAWMKRDEQYF,TGTGCCTGGATGAAACGGGACGAGCAGTACTTC
TRBJ2-2,few,TRBV10-3,NA,CATVGGTGELFF,TGTGCCACCGTGGGGGGCACCGGGGAGCTGTTTTTT
TRBJ2-5,NA,TRBV7-3,NA,CASSYGGAGETQYF,TGTGCCAGCAGCTATGGGGGGGCCGGGGAGACCCAGTACTTC
TRBJ2-5,NA,TRBV7-2,NA,CASSLVLSPPETQYF,TGTGCCAGCAGCTTAGTACTATCACCGCCGGAGACCCAGTACTTC
TRBJ2-2,NA,TRBV5-1,TRBD1,CASSLWFGQGMNTGELFF,TGCGCCAGCAGCTTGTGGTTTGGACAGGGGATGAACACCGGGGAGCTGTTTTTT
TRBJ2-1,NA,TRBV11-2,NA,CASSPVREPRYEQFF,TGTGCCAGCAGCCCCGTCCGGGAGCCCCGGTATGAGCAGTTCTTC
TRBJ2-1,NA,TRBV7-2,NA,CASSLAGGRYNEQFF,TGTGCCAGCAGCTTAGCGGGAGGTCGGTACAATGAGCAGTTCTTC
TRBJ2-5,few,TRBV6-5,TRBD2,CASSYFGGGAYETQYF,TGTGCCAGCAGTTACTTTGGCGGGGGGGCATATGAGACCCAGTACTTC
TRBJ2-2,NA,TRBV4-1,NA,CASSPTEVPAGELFF,TGCGCCAGCAGCCCGACAGAGGTCCCCGCCGGGGAGCTGTTTTTT
TRBJ2-5,once,TRBV19,TRBD1,CASSRGQETQYF,TGTGCCAGTTCCAGGGGGCAAGAGACCCAGTACTTC
TRBJ2-3,NA,TRBV11-3,NA,CASSLGVGLASDTQYF,TGTGCCAGCAGCTTAGGAGTCGGGCTAGCTTCAGATACGCAGTATTTT
TRBJ2-7,many,TRBV7-9,NA,CASSPNGGLKDEQYF,TGTGCCAGCAGCCCGAACGGGGGACTCAAGGACGAGCAGTACTTC
TRBJ1-4,once,TRBV6-1,NA,CASSEAGRTTNEKLFF,TGTGCCAGCAGTGAAGCTGGCAGGACTACTAATGAAAAACTGTTTTTT
TRBJ2-1,NA,TRBV11-2,NA,CASSTEGSSYNEQFF,TGTGCCAGCAGCACGGAGGGGAGCTCCTACAATGAGCAGTTCTTC
TRBJ1-3,NA,TRBV7-2,NA,CASIGGNTIYF,TGTGCCAGCATCGGGGGGAACACCATATATTTT
TRBJ2-3,NA,TRBV27,TRBD2,CASTGGGFSTDTQYF,TGTGCCAGCACCGGGGGAGGGTTTAGCACAGATACGCAGTATTTT
TRBJ2-7,once,TRBV13,NA,CASSFGKGNEQYF,TGTGCCAGCAGCTTCGGGAAGGGAAACGAGCAGTACTTC
TRBJ2-3,NA,TRBV5-1,NA,CASGLLPSTDTQYF,TGCGCCAGCGGTTTACTACCCAGCACAGATACGCAGTATTTT
TRBJ2-1,NA,TRBV9,TRBD1,CASSFWDSSYNEQFF,TGTGCCAGCAGTTTTTGGGACAGCTCCTACAATGAGCAGTTCTTC
TRBJ2-5,NA,TRBV29-1,NA,CSVAGTLQETQYF,TGCAGCGTCGCAGGGACACTTCAAGAGACCCAGTACTTC
TRBJ2-3,NA,TRBV5-1,NA,CASSLDGGAYTDTQYF,TGCGCCAGCAGCTTGGACGGAGGGGCTTACACAGATACGCAGTATTTT
TRBJ2-5,NA,TRBV12-2,NA,CASRLRGPKGGQYF,TGTGCAAGTCGCTTGAGGGGACCAAAAGGGGGCCAGTACTTC
TRBJ2-1,NA,TRBV7-9,NA,CANSPLNEQFF,TGTGCCAACAGCCCTCTCAATGAGCAGTTCTTC
TRBJ1-6,NA,TRBV7-3,NA,CASSDRYNSPLHF,TGTGCCAGCAGTGACAGATATAATTCACCCCTCCACTTT
TRBJ1-1,NA,TRBV15,NA,CATSRERGGTEAFF,TGTGCCACCAGCAGAGAGCGGGGGGGCACTGAAGCTTTCTTT
TRBJ1-2,few,TRBV12-5,TRBD1,CASGSGDRTPTNYGYTF,TGTGCTAGTGGGTCCGGGGACAGGACCCCGACTAACTATGGCTACACCTTC
TRBJ2-3,NA,TRBV25-1,NA,CASSEFIGADTQYF,TGTGCCAGCAGTGAATTCATCGGGGCAGATACGCAGTATTTT
TRBJ1-1,NA,TRBV2,TRBD1,CASSAGQMNTEAFF,TGTGCCAGCAGTGCGGGACAGATGAACACTGAAGCTTTCTTT
TRBJ2-7,NA,TRBV9,NA,CASSHDSNRYEQYF,TGTGCCAGCAGCCATGACTCCAACCGCTACGAGCAGTACTTC
TRBJ1-4,NA,TRBV7-2,TRBD1,CASSLGDRENEKLFF,TGTGCCAGCAGCTTAGGGGACAGGGAAAATGAAAAACTGTTTTTT
TRBJ2-1,NA,TRBV6-5,TRBD2,CASSYNSAGGYNEQFF,TGTGCCAGCAGTTATAACTCAGCGGGGGGTTACAATGAGCAGTTCTTC
TRBJ2-2,NA,TRBV19,TRBD2,CASSMKLAGNTGELFF,TGTGCCAGTAGTATGAAACTAGCGGGGAACACCGGGGAGCTGTTTTTT
TRBJ2-1,NA,TRBV10-3,TRBD2,CAISESSGGNVIEQFF,TGTGCCATCAGTGAGTCTAGCGGGGGGAACGTTATCGAGCAGTTCTTC
TRBJ2-1,NA,TRBV5-6,TRBD2,CASSFFSLAANEQFF,TGTGCCAGCAGCTTTTTCTCACTAGCGGCCAATGAGCAGTTCTTC